The TCR beta chain under discussion was sequenced for a study of T cells after yellow fever vaccination. Study context: Fractions low in cell number were prepared with SMART-Seq v4 Ultra Low Input. The study's findings and limits: FACS-sorted repertoires could contain abundant clonotypes contaminating from the bulk population.

TCRdb itself ran the 5' RACE reads through MiXCR, one entry per CDR3 protein. The sample holds approximately 580,000 distinct CDR3 sequences, roughly a sixth seen once. This clonotype came up many times. Its antigen is not identified. The sequences come from PBMCs, collected 4 to 6 days after the first yellow fever vaccination. This TCR derives from a young man who received the YFV17D yellow fever vaccine.

The CDR3: CASSVENTGELFF. The DNA of the CDR3 is TGTGCCAGCAGCGTAGAGAACACCGGGGAGCTGTTTTTT. The rearrangement joins TRBV9 to TRBJ2-2; no reliable D call. The CDR3 is made up of 13 amino acids. CDR1 and CDR2 from the germline V gene are SGDLS and YYNGEE. V shed 0 bases and J shed 1 base, with 1 base lying between them.